The source of this T cell receptor beta chain is a study of blood T cells in healthy people across ages. Germline V CDR1 and CDR2: DFQATT, SNEGSKA (reference sequence). Unmatched junction bases numbered 9, after V lost 4 bases and J lost 8 bases. This CDR3 has 14 residues. Sample-barcoded 5' priming and a J-beta primer mix drove a second PCR of 7 to 11 cycles. Each CDR3 protein is one row after TCRdb ran MiXCR on the 5' RACE reads. Of approximately 800,000 distinct CDR3 sequences in the sample, around 36% are singletons; the top ten hold around 13%. Healthy individuals of Caucasian origin from Russia, aged 6 to 90, served as donors. There are many counts of this clonotype.

This chain links TRBV20-1 with TRBJ2-4, with 9 positions matching TRBD1. Sequencing input: blood. The sequence came from a man younger than 30 in good health. In nucleotides, the CDR3 is TGCAGTGCTAAACTACAGGGGGCAGGGTACATTCAGTACTTC. Its translation is CSAKLQGAGYIQYF.